This TCR beta chain was obtained from a study of cytomegalovirus exposure and HLA in healthy donors. Study as a whole: A preliminary data release comprised about 85 million unique TCRs obtained from HLA-typed donors.

The PCR had 60 Vbeta and 13 Jbeta primers. Here immunoSEQ multiplex PCR was the method, and the copy in TCRdb shows in-frame clones only, minus some. The repertoire holds some 170,000 clones, with under 85% as singletons. Concerning this clone itself: Its specificity is not known.

The J segment lost 5 bases and the V segment lost 2 bases, leaving 9 bases of the junction unmatched. Germline V gene lookup returns CDR1 LNHDA and CDR2 SQIVND (reference sequence). The CDR3 runs to 17 residues. Notes on the study in general: Across all donors, roughly uniform sequencing depth was an assumption of the presence/absence analyses.

Sequencing was carried out using PBMCs. The receptor was isolated from a male donor in good health and CMV-seronegative. This chain connects TRBV19 to TRBJ2-1, with TRBD2 matching 10 bases. The DNA of the CDR3 is TGTGCCAGTAGTATATCCCCGACTAGCGGGTGGAACAATGAGCAGTTCTTC. It is translated as CASSISPTSGWNNEQFF.